One and the same sample provided the 21 T cell receptor beta chains below, sequenced in a study of blood T cell repertoires in COVID-19. Measured with immunoSEQ multiplex PCR; TCRdb has only the in-frame clones, and not every one. Among about 160,000 clones listed, approximately 88% were seen once. The sample comprised peripheral blood. Receptors were obtained from a man between 60 and 70 years old with acute or convalescent COVID-19.

Comments on this clone: One end of the junction varies from germline; a read error may be responsible. Other DNA sequences from this sample encode an identical CDR3 as well. The J gene is TRBJ1-5, the V gene TRBV5-1; 7 bases align to TRBD1. Germline V gene data show CDR1 as SGHRS and CDR2 as YFSETQ. There are 14 residues in the CDR3. The CDR3 DNA reads TGCGCCAGCAGCTTGGAAGGGGGCAACCAGCCCCAGCATTTT. Its translation is CASSLEGGNQPQHF. Full variable domain (missing parts from reference TRBV5-1 and TRBJ1-5): KAGVTQTPRYLIKTRGQQVTLSCSPISGHRSVSWYQQTPGQGLQFLFEYFSETQRNKGNFPGRFSGRQFSNSRSEMNVSTLELGDSALYLCASSLEGGNQPQHFGDGTRLSIL.

The gene calls are TRBV5-1 and TRBJ2-3; 7 bases align to TRBD1. Per germline, CDR1 SGHRS and CDR2 YFSETQ. CDR3 length: 14 residues. Trimming at V came to 2 bases and at J to 4 bases, leaving 4 bases not matched to a gene. This chain's CDR3 is CASSFGQDSDTQYF. In DNA form, the CDR3 reads TGCGCCAGCAGCTTCGGACAGGACTCAGATACGCAGTATTTT.

This chain links TRBV10-3 with TRBJ1-3; D is ambiguous. V was pared by 8 bases and J by 4 bases, with 12 bases between. Per the germline V gene, CDR1 is ENHRY and CDR2 is SYGVKD. There are 13 residues in the CDR3. In DNA form, the CDR3 reads TGTGCCATCGGGCGGGGTTTGGGAAACACCATATATTTT. Translation: CAIGRGLGNTIYF.

The chain has TRBV9 and TRBJ1-2, with D possibly being TRBD1 (6 bases). V shed 3 bases and J shed 5 bases, with 11 bases lying between them. Germline assignment: CDR1 SGDLS and CDR2 YYNGEE. The CDR3 extends over 13 amino acids. In DNA form, the CDR3 reads TGTGCCAGCAGCGCCCCAGGGGAATATGGCTACACCTTC. This encodes CASSAPGEYGYTF.

The chain carries TRBV27 and TRBJ1-6; D gene uncertain. This CDR3 has 13 residues. Per the germline V gene, CDR1 is MNHEY and CDR2 is SMNVEV (reference sequence). V lost 10 bases and J 13 bases, leaving 20 bases between the germline ends. The CDR3 region has the DNA TGTGCCACCACCCCGGGGAGAGGGTGGCCCCTCCACTTT. Translated, it gives CATTPGRGWPLHF.

V and J are TRBV15 and TRBJ1-6; no reliable D call. Looked up from germline, CDR1 is LNHNV and CDR2 is YYDKDF (reference sequence). The CDR3 length is 15 residues. V dropped 0 bases and J dropped 10 bases, with 13 bases sitting between them. The CDR3 DNA follows: TGTGCCACCAGCAGAGATATCGTGGGAGTCTCACCCCTCCACTTT. The encoded protein is CATSRDIVGVSPLHF.

The rearrangement uses TRBV5-6 and TRBJ2-1; no clear D. This CDR3 spans 16 amino acids. Germline CDR1 and CDR2: SGHDT and YYEEEE. The ends were cut back, 1 base at V and 0 bases at J, with 11 bases in the middle. CDR3 DNA sequence: TGTGCCAGCAGCTTGTGGGTGGAGATCTCCTACAATGAGCAGTTCTTC. Its translation is CASSLWVEISYNEQFF.

V is TRBV7-2 and J is TRBJ1-1; TRBD1 matches at 7 bases. The germline gives CDR1 SGHTA, CDR2 FQGNSA. Losses at the gene ends were 0 bases for V and 4 bases for J; bases not matched to a gene: 11. This CDR3 has 17 amino acids. CDR3 bases: TGTGCCAGCAGCTTAGCTCACCAGGGGGTCCCGTCCACTGAAGCTTTCTTT. Its translation: CASSLAHQGVPSTEAFF.

The V and J genes are TRBV3-1 (or the pseudogene TRBV3-2) and TRBJ2-2; D is possibly TRBD1 (6 bases). Between the trimmed V and J ends, which lost 6 bases and 3 bases, there was a span of 14 bases. Germline V gives CDR1 LGHDT, CDR2 YNNKEL (reference sequence). The CDR3 has 15 amino acids. DNA of the CDR3: TGTGCCAGCAGGACTACAGGGTCCTACACCGGGGAGCTGTTTTTT. It codes for CASRTTGSYTGELFF.

The chain couples TRBV20-1 to TRBJ2-1; D unclear. The V end lost 6 bases, the J end lost 8 bases, and 8 bases lay between the germline ends. Germline V gene sequence: CDR1 DFQATT, CDR2 SNEGSKA (reference sequence). The CDR3 has 10 residues. The CDR3 sequence: CSALEYEQFF. The CDR3 DNA is TGCAGTGCGTTAGAGTATGAGCAGTTCTTC.

The rearrangement joins TRBV30 to TRBJ2-3, with D perhaps matching TRBD2 (6 bases). V was clipped by 7 bases and J by 2 bases, with 10 bases between them. The length of the CDR3 is 12 residues. The V gene's germline CDR1 is GTSNPN and CDR2 SVGIG (reference sequence). The chain's CDR3 is CAFRRDTDTQYF. The CDR3 nucleotides read TGTGCCTTTAGGAGGGACACAGATACGCAGTATTTT.

The V call is TRBV7-9, the J call TRBJ2-3; 10 nucleotides align to TRBD2. Germline CDR1 reads SEHNR; CDR2 reads FQNEAQ (reference sequence). This CDR3 has 14 residues. The ends lost 5 bases at V and 1 base at J; junction bases unmatched: 0. In DNA form, the CDR3 reads TGTGCCAGCAGCACTAGCGGGGGCACAGATACGCAGTATTTT. As protein: CASSTSGGTDTQYF.

The rearrangement joins TRBV19 to TRBJ1-6; D remains ambiguous. This CDR3 has 16 amino acids. Germline lookup yields CDR1 LNHDA and CDR2 SQIVND (reference sequence). The V gene lost 5 bases and the J gene lost 0 bases, with 11 bases spanning the gap. The CDR3, as DNA: TGTGCCAGTAGTCGACAAAGAAGCTCCTATAATTCACCCCTCCACTTT. This encodes CASSRQRSSYNSPLHF. Supplemented by reference TRBV19 and TRBJ1-6, the full variable domain reads DGGITQSPKYLFRKEGQNVTLSCEQNLNHDAMYWYRQDPGQGLRLIYYSQIVNDFQKGDIAEGYSVSREKKESFPLTVTSAQKNPTAFYLCASSRQRSSYNSPLHFGNGTRLTVT.

The CDR3 DNA follows: TGTGCCAGCAGCTTAACCAGGGCAAATCAGCCCCAGCATTTT. Translation: CASSLTRANQPQHF. V usage is TRBV5-8 and J usage is TRBJ1-5, with D possibly TRBD1 on 5 matching bases. This CDR3 is 14 amino acids long. Germline lookup yields CDR1 SGHTS and CDR2 YDEGEE. V lost 2 bases and J lost 4, with 10 bases in between.

The chain uses TRBV11-3 and TRBJ2-1; 11 positions agree with TRBD1. This CDR3 comprises 15 residues. Germline CDR1 reads SGHNT; CDR2 reads YENEEA. V was pared by 5 bases and J by 6 bases, with 6 bases of the junction left unmatched. CDR3 bases: TGTGCCAGCAGCCTCGGACAGGGGGCTGGCAATGAGCAGTTCTTC. Its translation: CASSLGQGAGNEQFF.

The J gene is TRBJ1-2, the V gene TRBV12-3 or TRBV12-4, with D perhaps TRBD1 (5 bases). The CDR3 consists of 12 residues. The V end lost 6 bases, the J end lost 5 bases, and 10 bases lay between the germline ends. The DNA for the CDR3 is TGTGCCAGCAGACCAGACAGTTATGGCTACACCTTC. It is translated as CASRPDSYGYTF.

J is TRBJ2-7 and V is TRBV30; 9 bases fit TRBD2. The germline gives CDR1 GTSNPN, CDR2 SVGIG (reference sequence). The CDR3 runs 14 residues. The ends lost 0 bases at V and 2 bases at J; junction bases unmatched: 2. CDR3 bases: TGTGCCTGGAGTGTCGGCGGGGGGGCCTACGAGCAGTACTTC. As protein: CAWSVGGGAYEQYF.

J is TRBJ1-6 and V is TRBV4-1; the D is unclear. The ends were cut back, 0 bases at V and 14 bases at J, with 17 bases in the middle. This CDR3 is 15 amino acids long. Germline V gene data show CDR1 as MGHRA and CDR2 as YSYEKL. This chain's CDR3 is CASSQDLGTSWALHF. CDR3 nucleotide sequence: TGCGCCAGCAGCCAAGATTTAGGCACTAGCTGGGCCCTCCACTTT.

The V call is TRBV7-6, the J call TRBJ1-3, with a possible D match to TRBD1 (5 bases). The germline V gene has CDR1 SGHVS and CDR2 FNYEAQ. The CDR3 is made up of 16 amino acids. The V end lost 1 base, the J end lost 6 bases, and 16 bases lay between the germline ends. CDR3 loop: CASSLGGALSENTIYF. The DNA of the CDR3 is TGTGCCAGCAGCTTAGGCGGGGCCCTCTCGGAAAACACCATATATTTT. Filled out from reference TRBV7-6 and TRBJ1-3, the complete variable domain reads GAGVSQSPRYKVTKRGQDVALRCDPISGHVSLYWYRQALGQGPEFLTYFNYEAQQDKSGLPNDRFSAERPEGSISTLTIQRTEQRDSAMYRCASSLGGALSENTIYFGEGSWLTVV.

V and J are TRBV29-1 and TRBJ1-5; TRBD1 might be the D (6 bases). The CDR3 extends over 13 amino acids. From germline, CDR1 is SQVTM and CDR2 ANQGSEA. V gave up 5 bases and J gave up 4 bases, with 12 bases separating them. CDR3 protein: CSVKGQSNQPQHF. The CDR3 DNA follows: TGCAGCGTTAAAGGACAGTCAAATCAGCCCCAGCATTTT.

CDR3 amino acids: CASSQQETTNEKLFF. The CDR3 region has the DNA TGTGCCAGCAGCCAACAGGAAACAACTAATGAAAAACTGTTTTTT. V usage is TRBV5-4 and J usage is TRBJ1-4; the D gene is possibly TRBD1 (5 bases). Per germline, CDR1 SGHNT and CDR2 YYREEE (reference sequence). Between the trimmed V and J ends, which lost 4 bases and 0 bases, there was a span of 10 bases. The CDR3 is made up of 15 amino acids.